This TCR beta chain was identified in a study of cytomegalovirus exposure and HLA in healthy donors. The method was immunoSEQ multiplex PCR; TCRdb's version includes in-frame clones alone and lacks a portion of them. In the table there are about 74,000 clones, nearly 95% of which are singletons. The CDR3 is made up of 15 amino acids. V was pared by 7 bases and J by 0 bases, with 16 bases between. Per the germline V gene, CDR1 is MNHEY and CDR2 is SVGAGI. In this sample, this clone turned up once. Sequenced sample: PBMCs. The origin of this receptor is a man in his late teens or twenties in good health and CMV-seropositive. The chain employs TRBV6-5 and TRBJ2-7, with D maybe TRBD2 (6 bases). This CDR3 is CASIGGPKSSYEQYF. CDR3 bases: TGTGCCAGCATAGGAGGGCCCAAAAGCTCCTACGAGCAGTACTTC.